The 3 T cell receptor beta chains presented below share a single source sample, sequenced in a study of cytomegalovirus exposure and HLA in healthy donors. The PCR made use of 60 Vbeta and 13 Jbeta primers. Repertoires were generated with immunoSEQ multiplex PCR, while TCRdb's copy carries only in-frame clones and drops some. The sample lists fewer than 180,000 clones; approximately 85% were seen once. The specimen sequenced was PBMCs. The origin of the receptors is a man aged 45 to 65 in good health and CMV-seropositive.

The CDR3 sequence is CASSLGQAQYF. CDR3 sequence (DNA): TGTGCCAGCAGTTTGGGACAGGCCCAGTACTTC. V gene TRBV28 combines with J gene TRBJ2-4; 8 bases agree with TRBD1. This CDR3 has 11 amino acids. Unmatched junction bases numbered 2, after V lost 3 bases and J lost 13 bases. Looked up from germline, CDR1 is MDHEN and CDR2 is SYDVKM.

The chain has TRBV5-6 and TRBJ2-7; possible D gene TRBD1, 6 bases. Deletions cut 4 bases from V and 5 bases from J, with 13 bases between. The CDR3 is 13 amino acids. Germline V gene sequence: CDR1 SGHDT, CDR2 YYEEEE. The CDR3 region has the DNA TGTGCCAGCAGCGTGGGACAAGTCCACGAGCAGTACTTC. It yields the protein CASSVGQVHEQYF.

Of note for this clone: A read error may account for a junction end that differs from germline. V usage is TRBV7-7 and J usage is TRBJ2-1; D is undetermined. This CDR3 spans 15 amino acids. Germline V gene sequence: CDR1 SSHAT, CDR2 FNYEAQ (reference sequence). CDR3 sequence reads: CASSSNENLRNEQFF. The CDR3 DNA is TGTGCTAGCAGCTCCAACGAGAACCTCCGCAATGAGCAGTTCTTC.